The present TCR beta chain was sequenced within a study of siplizumab effects on memory and regulatory T cells. Turning to the study itself: Siplizumab-treated (around 0.92 ug/mL) and drug-free mixed lymphocyte reactions were paired.

Researchers cocultured the mixed lymphocyte reaction cells at 37°C for approximately six days. Each population got its own dye, CFSE for responder PBMCs and Violet Dye for stimulator PBMCs, and they were put together 1:1. Details on this clone: Antigen specificity is unknown.

Assay used: immunoSEQ multiplex PCR; TCRdb lists only in-frame clones, some missing. The repertoire holds more than 10,000 clones, with about 40% as singletons. Germline CDR1 is SGHRS and CDR2 is YFSETQ. The CDR3 sequence is 16 residues long. The junction had 10 bases not matched to a gene; V was cut back by 0 bases and J by 7 bases. Overall study findings and caveats: The apparent diversity of naive T cells exceeded that of memory cells, and naive T cells seemed to make a major contribution to the alloresponse. Siplizumab significantly decreased alloreactive sequences from unstimulated CD4+ memory cells.

V and J are TRBV5-1 and TRBJ2-1; the match to TRBD2 covers 7 bases. The sample consisted of CFSE-low (dividing) CD8+ T cells sorted from an allogeneic mixed lymphocyte reaction. The receptor was derived from a human donor in good health; the cells came from an allogeneic mixed lymphocyte reaction. The CDR3 DNA is TGCGCCAGCAGCTTGGTTTTGGCGGGGGACTGGAATGAGCAGTTCTTC. This gives the protein CASSLVLAGDWNEQFF.